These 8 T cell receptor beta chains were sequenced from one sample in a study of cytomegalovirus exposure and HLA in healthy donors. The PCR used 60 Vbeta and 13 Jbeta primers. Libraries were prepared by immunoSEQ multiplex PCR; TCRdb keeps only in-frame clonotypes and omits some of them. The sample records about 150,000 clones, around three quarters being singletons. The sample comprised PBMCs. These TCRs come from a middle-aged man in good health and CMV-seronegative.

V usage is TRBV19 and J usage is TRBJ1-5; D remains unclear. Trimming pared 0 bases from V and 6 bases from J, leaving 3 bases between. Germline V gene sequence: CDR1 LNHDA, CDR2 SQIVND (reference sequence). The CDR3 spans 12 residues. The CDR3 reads CASSIDIQPQHF. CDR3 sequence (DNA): TGTGCCAGTAGTATAGACATTCAGCCCCAGCATTTT.

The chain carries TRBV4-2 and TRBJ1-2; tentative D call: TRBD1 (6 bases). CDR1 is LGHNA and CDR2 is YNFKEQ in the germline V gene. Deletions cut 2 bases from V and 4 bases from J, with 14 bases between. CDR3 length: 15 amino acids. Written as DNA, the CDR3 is TGTGCCAGCAGCCAAACCCTCCCAGGGGCCTATGGCTACACCTTC. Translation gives CASSQTLPGAYGYTF.

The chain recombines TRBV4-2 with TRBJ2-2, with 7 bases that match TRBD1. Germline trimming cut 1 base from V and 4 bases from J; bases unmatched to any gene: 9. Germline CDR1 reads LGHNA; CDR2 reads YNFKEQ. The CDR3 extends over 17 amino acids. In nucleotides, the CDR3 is TGTGCCAGCAGCCAAGCTCTCGGGACAGAGAGCACCGGGGAGCTGTTTTTT. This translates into CASSQALGTESTGELFF.

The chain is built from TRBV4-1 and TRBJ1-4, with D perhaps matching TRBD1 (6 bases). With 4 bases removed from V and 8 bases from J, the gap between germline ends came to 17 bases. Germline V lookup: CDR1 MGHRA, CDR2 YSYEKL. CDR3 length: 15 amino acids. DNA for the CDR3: TGCGCCAGCAGCCCGAGGGGGGGGCAGTACGAAAAACTGTTTTTT. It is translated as CASSPRGGQYEKLFF.

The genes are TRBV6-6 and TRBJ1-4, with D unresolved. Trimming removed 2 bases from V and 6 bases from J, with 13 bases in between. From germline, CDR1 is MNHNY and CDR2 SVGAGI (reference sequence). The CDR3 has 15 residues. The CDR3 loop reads CASSYKTRRDEKLFF. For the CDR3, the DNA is TGTGCCAGCAGTTACAAGACACGGCGGGATGAAAAACTGTTTTTT.

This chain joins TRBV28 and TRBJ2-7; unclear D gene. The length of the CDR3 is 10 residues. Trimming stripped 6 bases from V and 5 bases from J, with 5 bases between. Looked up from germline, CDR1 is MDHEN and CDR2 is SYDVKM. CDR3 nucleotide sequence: TGTGCCAGCAGGAGAGACGAGCAGTACTTC. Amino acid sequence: CASRRDEQYF.

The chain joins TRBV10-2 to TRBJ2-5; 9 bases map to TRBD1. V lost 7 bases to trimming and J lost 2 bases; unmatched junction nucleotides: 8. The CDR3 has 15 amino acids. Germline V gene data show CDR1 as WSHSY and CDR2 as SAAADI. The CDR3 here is CASTLTGGLQETQYF. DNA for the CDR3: TGCGCCAGCACTCTGACAGGGGGACTTCAAGAGACCCAGTACTTC.

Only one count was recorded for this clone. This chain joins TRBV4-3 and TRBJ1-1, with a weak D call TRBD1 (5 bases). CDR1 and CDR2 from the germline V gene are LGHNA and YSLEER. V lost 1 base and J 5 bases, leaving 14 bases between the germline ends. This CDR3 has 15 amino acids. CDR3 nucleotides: TGCGCCAGCAGCCAAGCGGGACTGGGAGAAACTGAAGCTTTCTTT. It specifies CASSQAGLGETEAFF.